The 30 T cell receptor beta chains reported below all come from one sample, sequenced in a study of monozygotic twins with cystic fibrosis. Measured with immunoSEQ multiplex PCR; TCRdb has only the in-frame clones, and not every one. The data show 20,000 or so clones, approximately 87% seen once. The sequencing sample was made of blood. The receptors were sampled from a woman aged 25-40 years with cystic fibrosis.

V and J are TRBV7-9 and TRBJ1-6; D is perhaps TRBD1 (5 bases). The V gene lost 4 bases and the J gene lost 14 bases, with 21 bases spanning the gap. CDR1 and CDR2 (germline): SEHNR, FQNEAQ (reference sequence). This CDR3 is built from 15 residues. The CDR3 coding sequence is TGTGCCAGCAGCTCAGACTTGGACCAGGGTAGGGCCCTCCACTTT. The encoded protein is CASSSDLDQGRALHF.

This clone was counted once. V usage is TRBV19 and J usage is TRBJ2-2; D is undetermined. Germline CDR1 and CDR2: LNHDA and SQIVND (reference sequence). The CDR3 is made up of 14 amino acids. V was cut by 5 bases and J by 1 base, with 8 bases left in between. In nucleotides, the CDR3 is TGTGCCAGTAGTCTCAACAGGAACACCGGGGAGCTGTTTTTT. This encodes CASSLNRNTGELFF.

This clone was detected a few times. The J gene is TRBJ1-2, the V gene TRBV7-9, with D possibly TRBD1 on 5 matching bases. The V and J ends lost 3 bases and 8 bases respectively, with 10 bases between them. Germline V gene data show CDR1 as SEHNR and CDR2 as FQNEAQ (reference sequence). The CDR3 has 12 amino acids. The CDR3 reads CASSLLQEGYTF. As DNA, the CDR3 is TGTGCCAGCAGCTTGCTACAGGAAGGCTACACCTTC. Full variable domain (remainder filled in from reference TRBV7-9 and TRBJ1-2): DTGVSQNPRHKITKRGQNVTFRCDPISEHNRLYWYRQTLGQGPEFLTYFQNEAQLEKSRLLSDRFSAERPKGSFSTLEIQRTEQGDSAMYLCASSLLQEGYTFGSGTRLTVV.

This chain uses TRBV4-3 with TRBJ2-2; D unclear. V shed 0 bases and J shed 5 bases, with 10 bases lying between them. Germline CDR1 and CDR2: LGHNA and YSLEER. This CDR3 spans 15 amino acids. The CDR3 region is CASSQDRLETGELFF. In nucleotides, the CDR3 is TGCGCCAGCAGCCAAGATCGACTGGAAACCGGGGAGCTGTTTTTT.

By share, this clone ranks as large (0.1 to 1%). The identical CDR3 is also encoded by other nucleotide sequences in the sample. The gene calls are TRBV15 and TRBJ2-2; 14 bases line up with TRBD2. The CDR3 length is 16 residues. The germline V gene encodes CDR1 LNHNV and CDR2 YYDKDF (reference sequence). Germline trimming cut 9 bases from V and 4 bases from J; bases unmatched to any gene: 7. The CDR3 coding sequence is TGTGCCACGGAGACTAGCGGGGGGGCTTCCACCGGGGAGCTGTTTTTT. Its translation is CATETSGGASTGELFF.

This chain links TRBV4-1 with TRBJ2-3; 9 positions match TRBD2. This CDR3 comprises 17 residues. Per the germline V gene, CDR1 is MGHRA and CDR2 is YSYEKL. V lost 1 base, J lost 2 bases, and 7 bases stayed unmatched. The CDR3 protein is CASSQVFAGGPTDTQYF. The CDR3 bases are TGCGCCAGCAGCCAAGTTTTTGCGGGGGGGCCCACAGATACGCAGTATTTT.

CDR3 residues: CASSQIAIDTQYF. The DNA for the CDR3 is TGTGCCAGCAGCCAAATTGCCATAGATACGCAGTATTTT. The gene calls are TRBV5-8 and TRBJ2-3; D not resolved. CDR3 length: 13 residues. The V and J ends lost 4 bases and 5 bases respectively, with 11 bases between them. Germline lookup yields CDR1 SGHTS and CDR2 YDEGEE.

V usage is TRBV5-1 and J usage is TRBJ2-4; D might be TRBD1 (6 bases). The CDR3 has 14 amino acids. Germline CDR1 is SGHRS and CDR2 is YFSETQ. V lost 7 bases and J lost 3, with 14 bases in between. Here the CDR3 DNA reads TGCGCCAGCGGCACGGGACAAAACAAAAACATTCAGTACTTC. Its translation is CASGTGQNKNIQYF.

The CDR3, as DNA: TGCGCCAGCCACAACGGACAGGTTGAGACCCAGTACTTC. Protein product: CASHNGQVETQYF. The J gene is TRBJ2-5, the V gene TRBV5-1; 7 bases line up with TRBD1. Germline V gene sequence: CDR1 SGHRS, CDR2 YFSETQ. V was clipped by 7 bases and J by 5 bases; unmatched bases: 8. The CDR3 consists of 13 residues.

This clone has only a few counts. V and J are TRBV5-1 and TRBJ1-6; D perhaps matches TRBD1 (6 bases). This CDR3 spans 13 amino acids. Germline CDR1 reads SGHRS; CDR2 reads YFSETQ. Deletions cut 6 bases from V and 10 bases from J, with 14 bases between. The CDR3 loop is CASTSGVGSPLHF. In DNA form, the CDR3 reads TGCGCCAGCACCTCAGGGGTAGGCTCACCCCTCCACTTT. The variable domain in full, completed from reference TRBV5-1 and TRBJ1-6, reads KAGVTQTPRYLIKTRGQQVTLSCSPISGHRSVSWYQQTPGQGLQFLFEYFSETQRNKGNFPGRFSGRQFSNSRSEMNVSTLELGDSALYLCASTSGVGSPLHFGNGTRLTVT.

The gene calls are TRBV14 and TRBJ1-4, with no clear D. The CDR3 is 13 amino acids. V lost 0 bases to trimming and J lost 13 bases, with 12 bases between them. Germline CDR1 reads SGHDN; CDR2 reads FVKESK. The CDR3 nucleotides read TGTGCCAGCAGCCAAGATTTAACCGGAGTACTGTTTTTT. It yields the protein CASSQDLTGVLFF.

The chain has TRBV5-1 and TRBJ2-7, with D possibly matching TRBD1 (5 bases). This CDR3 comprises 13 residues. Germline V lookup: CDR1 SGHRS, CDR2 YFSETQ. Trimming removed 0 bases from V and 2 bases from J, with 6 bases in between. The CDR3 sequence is CASSLDRPYEQYF. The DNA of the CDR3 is TGCGCCAGCAGCTTGGACAGGCCCTACGAGCAGTACTTC.

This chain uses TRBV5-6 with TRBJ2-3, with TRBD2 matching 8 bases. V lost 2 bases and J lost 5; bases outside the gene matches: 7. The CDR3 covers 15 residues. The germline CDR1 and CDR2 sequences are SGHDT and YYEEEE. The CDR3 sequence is CASSFRSGGGDTQYF. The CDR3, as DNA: TGTGCCAGCAGCTTTAGAAGCGGGGGCGGAGATACGCAGTATTTT.

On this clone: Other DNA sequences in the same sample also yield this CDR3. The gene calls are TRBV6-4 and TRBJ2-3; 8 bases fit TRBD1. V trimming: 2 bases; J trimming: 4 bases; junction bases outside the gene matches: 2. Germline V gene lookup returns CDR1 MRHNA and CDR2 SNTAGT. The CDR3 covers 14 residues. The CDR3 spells CASSDGQGADTQYF. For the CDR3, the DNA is TGTGCCAGCAGTGACGGACAGGGAGCAGATACGCAGTATTTT.

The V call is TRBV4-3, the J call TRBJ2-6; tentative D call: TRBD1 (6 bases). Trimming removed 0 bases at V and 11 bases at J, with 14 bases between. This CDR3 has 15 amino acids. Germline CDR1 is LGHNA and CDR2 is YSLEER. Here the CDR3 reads CASSQDGRGVHVLTF. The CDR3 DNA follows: TGCGCCAGCAGCCAAGATGGCAGGGGCGTACACGTCCTGACTTTC.

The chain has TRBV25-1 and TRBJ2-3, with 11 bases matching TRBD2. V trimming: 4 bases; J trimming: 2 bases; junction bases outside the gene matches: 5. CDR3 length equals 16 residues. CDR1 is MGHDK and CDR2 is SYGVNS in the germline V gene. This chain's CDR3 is CASSVGLAGPTDTQYF. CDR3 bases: TGTGCCAGCAGTGTCGGACTAGCGGGCCCCACAGATACGCAGTATTTT.

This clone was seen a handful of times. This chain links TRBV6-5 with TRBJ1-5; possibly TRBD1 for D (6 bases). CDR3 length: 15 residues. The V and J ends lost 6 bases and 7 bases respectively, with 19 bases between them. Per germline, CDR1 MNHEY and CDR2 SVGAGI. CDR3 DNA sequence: TGTGCCAGCAGGCGACATGGGGGGGGCCTACAGCCCCAGCATTTT. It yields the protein CASRRHGGGLQPQHF.

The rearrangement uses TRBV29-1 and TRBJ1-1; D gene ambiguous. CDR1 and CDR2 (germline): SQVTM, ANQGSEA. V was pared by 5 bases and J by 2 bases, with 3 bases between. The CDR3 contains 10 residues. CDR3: CSVCNTEAFF. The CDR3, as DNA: TGCAGCGTTTGCAACACTGAAGCTTTCTTT.

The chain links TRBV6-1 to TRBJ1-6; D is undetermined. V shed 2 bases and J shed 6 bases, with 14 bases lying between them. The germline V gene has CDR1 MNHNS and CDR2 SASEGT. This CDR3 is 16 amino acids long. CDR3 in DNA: TGTGCCAGCAGTGAACGCCGGGAAAGAGGTAATTCACCCCTCCACTTT. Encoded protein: CASSERRERGNSPLHF.

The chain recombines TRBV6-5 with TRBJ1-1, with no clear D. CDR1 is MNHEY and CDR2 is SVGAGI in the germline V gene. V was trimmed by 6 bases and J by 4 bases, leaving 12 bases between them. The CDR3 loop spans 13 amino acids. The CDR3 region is CASRGTSATEAFF. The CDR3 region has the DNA TGTGCCAGCAGGGGTACTAGTGCCACTGAAGCTTTCTTT.

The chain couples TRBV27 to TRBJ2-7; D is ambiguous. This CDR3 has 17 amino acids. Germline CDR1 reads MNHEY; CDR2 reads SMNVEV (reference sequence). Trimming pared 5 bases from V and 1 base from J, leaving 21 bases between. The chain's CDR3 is CASSVIFAPRESYEQYF. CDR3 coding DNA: TGTGCCAGCAGTGTTATATTTGCCCCGAGAGAATCCTACGAGCAGTACTTC.

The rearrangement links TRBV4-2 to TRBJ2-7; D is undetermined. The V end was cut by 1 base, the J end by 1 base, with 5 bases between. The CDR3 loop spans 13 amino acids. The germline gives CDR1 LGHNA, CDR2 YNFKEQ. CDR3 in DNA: TGTGCCAGCAGCCAAGTTCGGTCCTACGAGCAGTACTTC. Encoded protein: CASSQVRSYEQYF.

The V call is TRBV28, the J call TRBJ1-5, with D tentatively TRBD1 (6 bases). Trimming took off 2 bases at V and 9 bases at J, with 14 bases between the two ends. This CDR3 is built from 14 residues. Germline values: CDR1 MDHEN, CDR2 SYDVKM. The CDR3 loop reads CASSLGQGSGPQHF. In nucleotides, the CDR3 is TGTGCCAGCAGTTTAGGGCAGGGGTCAGGGCCCCAGCATTTT.

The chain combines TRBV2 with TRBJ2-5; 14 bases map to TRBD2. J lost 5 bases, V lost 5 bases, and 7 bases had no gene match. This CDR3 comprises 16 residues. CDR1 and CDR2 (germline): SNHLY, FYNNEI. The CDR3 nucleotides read TGTGCCAGCAGTTCCGGACTAGCGGGGGGTCAGGAGACCCAGTACTTC. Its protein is CASSSGLAGGQETQYF.

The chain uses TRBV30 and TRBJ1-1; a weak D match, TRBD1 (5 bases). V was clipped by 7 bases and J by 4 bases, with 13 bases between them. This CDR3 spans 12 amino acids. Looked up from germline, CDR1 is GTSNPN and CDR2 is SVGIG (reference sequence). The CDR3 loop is CASEAGGTEAFF. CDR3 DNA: TGTGCCTCGGAGGCGGGGGGCACTGAAGCTTTCTTT.

The CDR3 sequence: CASSSTGRRAKNIQYF. The CDR3 DNA reads TGTGCCAGCAGTTCAACAGGGAGGAGGGCAAAAAACATTCAGTACTTC. The V call is TRBV5-6, the J call TRBJ2-4; D possibly matches TRBD1 or TRBD2 (6 bases each). Germline V lookup: CDR1 SGHDT, CDR2 YYEEEE. Deletions cut 5 bases from V and 4 bases from J, with 19 bases between. This CDR3 spans 16 amino acids. The full variable domain, in which reference TRBV5-6 and TRBJ2-4 provide the parts outside the CDR3, is DAGVTQSPTHLIKTRGQQVTLRCSPKSGHDTVSWYQQALGQGPQFIFQYYEEEERQRGNFPDRFSGHQFPNYSSELNVNALLLGDSALYLCASSSTGRRAKNIQYFGAGTRLSVL.

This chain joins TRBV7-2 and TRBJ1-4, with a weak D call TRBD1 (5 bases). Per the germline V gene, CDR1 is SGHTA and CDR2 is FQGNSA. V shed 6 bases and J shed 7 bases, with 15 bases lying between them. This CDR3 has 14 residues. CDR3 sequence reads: CASSLQVMGEKLFF. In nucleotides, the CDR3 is TGTGCCAGCAGTCTACAGGTGATGGGTGAAAAACTGTTTTTT. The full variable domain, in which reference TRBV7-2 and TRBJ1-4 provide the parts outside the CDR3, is GAGVSQSPSNKVTEKGKDVELRCDPISGHTALYWYRQSLGQGLEFLIYFQGNSAPDKSGLPSDRFSAERTGGSVSTLTIQRTQQEDSAVYLCASSLQVMGEKLFFGSGTQLSVL.

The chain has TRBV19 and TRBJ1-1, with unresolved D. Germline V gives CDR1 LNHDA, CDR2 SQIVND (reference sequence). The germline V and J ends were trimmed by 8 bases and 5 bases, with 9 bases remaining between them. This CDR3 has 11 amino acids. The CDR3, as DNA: TGTGCCAGTCAAAGGTGGACTGAAGCTTTCTTT. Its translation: CASQRWTEAFF.

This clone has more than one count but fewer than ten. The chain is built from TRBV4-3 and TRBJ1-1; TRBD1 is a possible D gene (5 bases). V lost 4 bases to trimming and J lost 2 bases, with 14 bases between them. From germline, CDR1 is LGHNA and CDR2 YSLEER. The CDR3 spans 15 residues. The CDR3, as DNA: TGCGCCAGCAGCCCCGAACGGGGGGTAAACACTGAAGCTTTCTTT. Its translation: CASSPERGVNTEAFF.

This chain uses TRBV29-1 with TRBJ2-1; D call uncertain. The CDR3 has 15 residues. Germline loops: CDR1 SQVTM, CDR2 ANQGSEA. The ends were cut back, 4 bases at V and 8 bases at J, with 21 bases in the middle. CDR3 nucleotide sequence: TGCAGCGTTGTTCGGGTATTCCCCCCCGCGGATGAGCAGTTCTTC. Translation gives CSVVRVFPPADEQFF.